The rows below give T cell receptor beta chains drawn from one sample of a study of T cell responses to AZD1222 COVID-19 vaccine. Sequenced by immunoSEQ multiplex PCR; TCRdb stores in-frame clones only, minus some. The data contain 86,000 or so clones, approximately 89% of them seen just once; the ten biggest clones take up about 2.2%. The material sequenced was peripheral blood, taken on day 0 of AZD1222 vaccination. The receptor set was obtained from an adult in good health. Each CDR3 is given with its conserved first and last residue. A D gene is named only where the DNA matches it firmly. Expanded clones are given a class, and other clones once, few, many or no size at all.

clone size | J gene | V gene | D gene | CDR3 protein | CDR3 DNA
NA | TRBJ2-7 | TRBV5-1 | TRBD1 | CASSSDRGPYEQYF | TGCGCCAGCAGCTCGGACAGGGGCCCCTACGAGCAGTACTTC
NA | TRBJ1-5 | TRBV9 | NA | CASSVEGRAGQPQHF | TGTGCCAGCAGCGTAGAAGGAAGGGCCGGTCAGCCCCAGCATTTT
NA | TRBJ2-7 | TRBV6-2/TRBV6-3 | NA | CASSYSAAGFSPYEQYF | TGTGCCAGCAGTTACTCGGCGGCAGGTTTTTCCCCCTACGAGCAGTACTTC
NA | TRBJ1-1 | TRBV2 | NA | CANRQEINTEAFF | TGTGCCAACAGACAGGAGATAAACACTGAAGCTTTCTTT
NA | TRBJ2-1 | TRBV12-5 | TRBD2 | CASGYRGLAENNEQFF | TGTGCTAGTGGTTATCGGGGACTAGCGGAGAACAATGAGCAGTTCTTC
few | TRBJ2-2 | TRBV7-6 | TRBD1 | CASSSQGARNTGELFF | TGTGCCAGCAGCTCACAGGGGGCGCGGAACACCGGGGAGCTGTTTTTT
NA | TRBJ1-5 | TRBV6-5 | TRBD1 | CASRRDSYSNQPQHF | TGTGCCAGCAGGAGGGACAGTTATAGCAATCAGCCCCAGCATTTT
NA | TRBJ2-5 | TRBV11-2 | TRBD1 | CASSLGQGVNTQYF | TGTGCCAGCAGCCTAGGACAGGGGGTCAACACCCAGTACTTC
NA | TRBJ2-7 | TRBV5-4 | TRBD2 | CASSPPGTSGSYEQYF | TGTGCCAGCAGCCCCCCTGGGACTAGCGGCTCCTACGAGCAGTACTTC
NA | TRBJ2-3 | TRBV6-2/TRBV6-3 | NA | CASSYIGAALDTQYF | TGTGCCAGCAGTTATATCGGGGCGGCCTTAGATACGCAGTATTTT
NA | TRBJ2-1 | TRBV5-1 | NA | CASSGGGLGWYNEQFF | TGCGCCAGCAGCGGAGGGGGCCTGGGTTGGTACAATGAGCAGTTCTTC
NA | TRBJ2-7 | TRBV10-3 | TRBD1 | CAISEASGTDTYEQYF | TGTGCCATCAGTGAGGCTTCTGGGACAGATACCTACGAGCAATACTTC
NA | TRBJ1-3 | TRBV7-2 | NA | CASSQYSSGNTIYF | TGTGCCAGCAGCCAATACTCCTCTGGAAACACCATATATTTT
once | TRBJ2-2 | TRBV7-9 | NA | CASSPPRNTGELFF | TGTGCCAGCAGCCCGCCGAGAAACACCGGGGAGCTGTTTTTT
NA | TRBJ2-1 | TRBV20-1 | NA | CSARPRDEQFF | TGCAGTGCTCGCCCCCGGGATGAGCAGTTCTTC
NA | TRBJ2-5 | TRBV23-1 | NA | CASSHAGIQETQYF | TGCGCCAGCAGTCACGCGGGAATCCAAGAGACCCAGTACTTC
NA | TRBJ1-4 | TRBV5-5 | NA | CASSLGTSTTNEKLFF | TGTGCCAGCAGCCTCGGGACTTCAACAACTAATGAAAAACTGTTTTTT
NA | TRBJ2-5 | TRBV13 | NA | CASTNGRRGQAGETQYF | TGTGCCAGCACCAACGGAAGGCGGGGGCAGGCCGGAGAGACCCAGTACTTC
NA | TRBJ1-2 | TRBV27 | NA | CASSYPGGIGYTF | TGTGCCAGCAGTTACCCGGGTGGAATAGGCTACACCTTC
NA | TRBJ1-1 | TRBV28 | NA | CASSFETDTEAFF | TGTGCCAGCAGTTTTGAGACAGACACTGAAGCTTTCTTT
NA | TRBJ1-5 | TRBV7-9 | NA | CASSSSPEPQHF | TGTGCCAGCAGCTCCTCCCCGGAGCCCCAGCATTTT
NA | TRBJ1-2 | TRBV27 | NA | CASRRPGQLGGYTF | TGTGCCAGCAGACGACCGGGGCAGTTGGGTGGCTACACCTTC
NA | TRBJ1-5 | TRBV6-5 | NA | CASSSPTGLSNQPQHF | TGTGCCAGCAGTTCCCCGACAGGACTTAGCAATCAGCCCCAGCATTTT
NA | TRBJ1-5 | TRBV28 | NA | CASTTLRGGGQPQHF | TGTGCCAGCACCACCCTGCGGGGGGGCGGCCAGCCCCAGCATTTT
NA | TRBJ1-1 | TRBV29-1 | NA | CSVRWDTEAFF | TGCAGCGTTCGCTGGGACACTGAAGCTTTCTTT
NA | TRBJ2-5 | TRBV7-7 | TRBD2 | CASSMGLAGPQETQYF | TGTGCCAGCAGCATGGGACTAGCGGGACCCCAAGAGACCCAGTACTTC
NA | TRBJ1-1 | TRBV7-2 | NA | CASSLLAGVDTEAFF | TGTGCCAGCAGCTTATTAGCAGGGGTCGACACTGAAGCTTTCTTT